The 17 T cell receptor beta chains presented below share a single source sample, sequenced in a study of radiotherapy plus CTLA-4 blockade in lung cancer. TCRdb's copy holds only in-frame clones and misses some; the assay was immunoSEQ multiplex PCR. The repertoire holds around 85,000 clones, with 75% to 90% as singletons. Here the sequenced sample was peripheral blood, taken from a patient treated with radiotherapy plus ipilimumab. The receptor set was obtained from a human donor with non-small cell lung cancer who had a partial response to radiotherapy plus ipilimumab.

The chain uses TRBV11-2 and TRBJ2-7, with TRBD2 as a possible D gene (5 bases). CDR1 SGHAT and CDR2 FQNNGV come from the germline V gene. The ends were cut back, 8 bases at V and 0 bases at J, with 14 bases in the middle. This CDR3 region has 14 residues. The DNA of the CDR3 is TGTGCCAGCTGCAGGACTCCACGCTCCTACGAGCAGTACTTC. Amino acids: CASCRTPRSYEQYF.

This clone was recorded a few times. This chain joins TRBV28 and TRBJ1-3; 7 bases align to TRBD1. Germline V CDR1 and CDR2: MDHEN, SYDVKM. The CDR3 is 13 amino acids. Unmatched junction bases numbered 5, after V lost 10 bases and J lost 2 bases. In DNA form, the CDR3 reads TGTGCCACCTCAAGGGGGCCTGGAAACACCATATATTTT. It translates to CATSRGPGNTIYF.

The chain has TRBV6-5 and TRBJ1-2; 8 bases line up with TRBD1. The CDR3 runs 15 residues. The V gene end was trimmed by 6 bases and the J gene end by 8 bases; junction bases not matched to a gene: 14. CDR1 and CDR2 (germline): MNHEY, SVGAGI. The CDR3 loop is CASSLTSGTGIGYTF. For the CDR3, the DNA is TGTGCCAGCAGCCTCACCTCCGGGACAGGCATCGGCTACACCTTC.

The rearrangement uses TRBV7-9 and TRBJ2-1; 11 bases map to TRBD2. CDR1 and CDR2 from the germline V gene are SEHNR and FQNEAQ (reference sequence). This CDR3 is built from 16 residues. J was trimmed by 4 bases and V by 3 bases; bases with no gene match: 5. CDR3 region: CASSFGTSGNYNEQFF. The CDR3 region has the DNA TGTGCCAGCAGCTTCGGGACTAGCGGTAATTACAATGAGCAGTTCTTC. The full variable domain, completed using reference TRBV7-9 and TRBJ2-1, is DTGVSQNPRHKITKRGQNVTFRCDPISEHNRLYWYRQTLGQGPEFLTYFQNEAQLEKSRLLSDRFSAERPKGSFSTLEIQRTEQGDSAMYLCASSFGTSGNYNEQFFGPGTRLTVL.

This sequence joins TRBV19 and TRBJ2-4, with 9 bases lining up with TRBD2. CDR1 is LNHDA, CDR2 SQIVND, per germline (reference sequence). The CDR3 length is 17 residues. Trimming removed 5 bases from V and 0 bases from J; junction bases left unmatched: 8. The CDR3 region is CASSATSGVLAKNIQYF. The CDR3 DNA reads TGTGCCAGTAGTGCGACTAGCGGAGTGTTAGCCAAAAACATTCAGTACTTC. Together with reference TRBV19 and TRBJ2-4, the CDR3 gives the full variable domain: DGGITQSPKYLFRKEGQNVTLSCEQNLNHDAMYWYRQDPGQGLRLIYYSQIVNDFQKGDIAEGYSVSREKKESFPLTVTSAQKNPTAFYLCASSATSGVLAKNIQYFGAGTRLSVL.

The gene calls are TRBV2 and TRBJ2-1, with TRBD2 matching over 10 bases. Germline V gives CDR1 SNHLY, CDR2 FYNNEI. This CDR3 has 15 residues. The V segment lost 4 bases and the J segment 6 bases; nucleotides outside the gene matches: 6. CDR3: CASSGRLAGVNEQFF. DNA of the CDR3: TGTGCCAGCAGTGGCCGTCTAGCGGGAGTCAATGAGCAGTTCTTC.

This chain joins TRBV19 and TRBJ2-3; D not resolved. The CDR3 is 14 residues long. Germline V gene data show CDR1 as LNHDA and CDR2 as SQIVND (reference sequence). V lost 3 bases and J 2 bases, leaving 9 bases between the germline ends. CDR3 amino acids: CASSINFYTDTQYF. CDR3 in DNA: TGTGCCAGTAGTATTAACTTCTACACAGATACGCAGTATTTT.

The genes are TRBV5-1 and TRBJ2-1; D unclear. Trimming shortened V by 0 bases and J by 7 bases, and 8 bases separated the two germline ends. The CDR3 covers 13 residues. Germline lookup yields CDR1 SGHRS and CDR2 YFSETQ. The CDR3 here is CASSLVQSNEQFF. The CDR3 region has the DNA TGCGCCAGCAGCTTGGTCCAGTCTAATGAGCAGTTCTTC.

J is TRBJ1-5 and V is TRBV19; 9 bases align to TRBD1. CDR3 length: 15 amino acids. J was trimmed by 0 bases and V by 8 bases; bases with no gene match: 5. From germline, CDR1 is LNHDA and CDR2 SQIVND (reference sequence). CDR3 amino acids: CASHRDRVSNQPQHF. CDR3 nucleotides: TGTGCCAGTCACCGGGACAGGGTTAGCAATCAGCCCCAGCATTTT.

The chain has TRBV2 and TRBJ2-7; 7 positions match TRBD1. J lost 3 bases, V lost 10 bases, and 12 bases had no gene match. This CDR3 comprises 14 residues. Germline V gene data show CDR1 as SNHLY and CDR2 as FYNNEI. The CDR3 sequence is CAIQIQGRLYEQYF. Written as DNA, the CDR3 is TGTGCCATTCAAATACAGGGGCGTCTCTACGAGCAGTACTTC. The full variable domain, rest sourced from reference TRBV2 and TRBJ2-7, is EPEVTQTPSHQVTQMGQEVILRCVPISNHLYFYWYRQILGQKVEFLVSFYNNEISEKSEIFDDQFSVERPDGSNFTLKIRSTKLEDSAMYFCAIQIQGRLYEQYFGPGTRLTVT.

J is TRBJ1-2 and V is TRBV5-4, with TRBD1 matching 7 bases. The V gene end was trimmed by 2 bases and the J gene end by 6 bases; junction bases not matched to a gene: 13. The CDR3 totals 16 residues. Germline V gene lookup returns CDR1 SGHNT and CDR2 YYREEE (reference sequence). The CDR3 loop is CASSLEGARIFHGYTF. For the CDR3, the DNA is TGTGCCAGCAGCTTAGAGGGGGCGCGAATCTTCCATGGCTACACCTTC.

The chain joins TRBV19 to TRBJ1-2, with 8 nucleotides matching TRBD1. The germline CDR1 and CDR2 sequences are LNHDA and SQIVND (reference sequence). The CDR3 is made up of 16 amino acids. Trimming at V came to 3 bases and at J to 4 bases, leaving 10 bases not matched to a gene. The CDR3 DNA reads TGTGCCAGTAGTATCCCTCGACAGGGGACCTTCTATGGCTACACCTTC. Its translation: CASSIPRQGTFYGYTF.

The genes are TRBV6-1 and TRBJ1-5; 8 bases are shared with TRBD1. J lost 6 bases, V lost 2 bases, and 9 bases had no gene match. This CDR3 spans 16 amino acids. CDR1 MNHNS and CDR2 SASEGT come from the germline V gene. The CDR3 loop is CASSESRGQGFQPQHF. As DNA, the CDR3 is TGTGCCAGCAGTGAATCAAGAGGACAGGGCTTTCAGCCCCAGCATTTT.

The chain uses TRBV28 and TRBJ1-1, with D possibly being TRBD1 (6 bases). CDR1 is MDHEN and CDR2 is SYDVKM in the germline V gene. The CDR3 covers 10 residues. V was shortened by 8 bases and J by 10 bases, with 11 bases between the two germline ends. The CDR3 loop reads CASFRGGAFF. The CDR3 DNA follows: TGTGCCAGCTTCCGAGGGGGAGCTTTCTTT.

This chain uses TRBV6-1 with TRBJ2-3; the match to TRBD1 covers 8 bases. Germline V lookup: CDR1 MNHNS, CDR2 SASEGT. The CDR3 totals 14 residues. Trimming at V came to 8 bases and at J to 8 bases, leaving 12 bases not matched to a gene. The DNA for the CDR3 is TGTGCCAGCCTCCGACAGGGGAGTATAGGTACGCAGTATTTT. It encodes CASLRQGSIGTQYF.

V and J are TRBV2 and TRBJ2-3, with TRBD2 matching over 12 bases. The CDR3 contains 16 residues. Trimming removed 5 bases from V and 0 bases from J; junction bases left unmatched: 3. Germline assignment: CDR1 SNHLY and CDR2 FYNNEI. The DNA of the CDR3 is TGTGCCAGCAGTCCCGGGACTAGCGGGAGCACAGATACGCAGTATTTT. It encodes CASSPGTSGSTDTQYF.

The CDR3 DNA reads as TGTGCCAGTATTCCGTACAGAAACATGAACACTGAAGCTTTCTTT. Translating it yields CASIPYRNMNTEAFF. V and J are TRBV19 and TRBJ1-1, with D unresolved. Germline CDR1 is LNHDA and CDR2 is SQIVND (reference sequence). CDR3 length equals 15 residues. V was trimmed by 7 bases and J by 0 bases, leaving 15 bases between them.